The sequence of this T cell receptor (beta chain) was determined in a study of T cell responses to AZD1222 COVID-19 vaccine. Some clones are missing from TCRdb's copy, which holds only in-frame ones; the method was immunoSEQ multiplex PCR. The sample holds about 200,000 clones, around 94% seen once. General study points: Rises in breadth and depth of Spike-specific TCRs came after two AZD1222 doses. It was only after the peak T cell response that any repertoires were sampled. Females outnumbered males among donors, who were mostly white British; clonal diversity was possibly underestimated.

On this clone itself: Its antigen is unidentified.

Between the trimmed V and J ends, which lost 7 bases and 5 bases, there was a span of 12 bases. CDR3 length: 13 residues. Germline loops: CDR1 MNHEY, CDR2 SVGAGI. This receptor was taken from an adult who received the MenACWY meningococcal vaccine as a control. The input for sequencing was peripheral blood, taken 28 days after the second dose of the MenACWY control vaccine. The J gene is TRBJ1-5, the V gene TRBV6-5, with D hard to call. The DNA for the CDR3 is TGTGCCAGCAAGAAGTGGTCGGATCAGCCCCAGCATTTT. It specifies CASKKWSDQPQHF.